This T cell receptor (beta chain) was observed in a study of identical twins. The study, taken as a whole, reports: Sequences that were beta out-of-frame showed weaker excess twin sharing. Abundant cord blood beta clonotypes carried fewer insertions; memory repertoires showed none.

Germline CDR1 DFQATT, CDR2 SNEGSKA (reference sequence). The CDR3 covers 16 residues. J gave up 9 bases and V 4 bases, and 17 bases lay outside the gene matches. Template switching introduced a universal primer site, and the cDNA bore unique molecular identifiers. TCRdb independently ran MiXCR on the 5' RACE reads; one entry per CDR3 protein. The repertoire includes about 530,000 distinct CDR3 sequences, 20% to 25% of them detected once, and 0.48% sits in the top ten. In every case, the donor was a healthy Caucasian. Of note for this clonotype: What it binds is unknown.

These sequences were also reported in another study, on yellow fever vaccine responses in identical twins.

The sequenced sample consisted of CD4+ T cells sorted from blood. The source of this sequence is a woman younger than 35 in good health. The V gene is TRBV20-1, the J gene TRBJ2-1, with 8 bases lining up with TRBD1. The CDR3 bases are TGCAGTGCTAACCCCTCGGCAGGGGGCTTTTACGGTGAGCAGTTCTTC. It translates to CSANPSAGGFYGEQFF.